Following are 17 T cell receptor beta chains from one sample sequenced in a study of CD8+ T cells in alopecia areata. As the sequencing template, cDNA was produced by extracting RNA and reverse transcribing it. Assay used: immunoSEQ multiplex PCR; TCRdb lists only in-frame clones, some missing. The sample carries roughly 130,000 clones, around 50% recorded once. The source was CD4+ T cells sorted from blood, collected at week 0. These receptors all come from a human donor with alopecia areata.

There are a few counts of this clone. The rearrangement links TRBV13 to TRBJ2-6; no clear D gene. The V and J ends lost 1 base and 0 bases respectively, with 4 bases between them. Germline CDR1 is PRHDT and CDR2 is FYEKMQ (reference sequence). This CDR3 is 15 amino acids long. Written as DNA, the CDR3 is TGTGCCAGCAGCTTAGTTATCTCTGGGGCCAACGTCCTGACTTTC. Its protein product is CASSLVISGANVLTF.

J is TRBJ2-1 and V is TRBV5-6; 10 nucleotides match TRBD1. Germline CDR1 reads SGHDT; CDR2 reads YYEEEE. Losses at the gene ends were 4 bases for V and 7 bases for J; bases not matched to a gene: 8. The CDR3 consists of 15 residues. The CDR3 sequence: CASSRGTGAWNEQFF. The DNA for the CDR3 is TGTGCCAGCAGCCGAGGGACAGGGGCCTGGAATGAGCAGTTCTTC.

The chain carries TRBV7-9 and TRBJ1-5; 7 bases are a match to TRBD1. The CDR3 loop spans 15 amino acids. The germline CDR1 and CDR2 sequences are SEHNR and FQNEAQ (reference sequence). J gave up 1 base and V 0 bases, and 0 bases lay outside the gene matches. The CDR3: CASSLATGSNQPQHF. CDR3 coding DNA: TGTGCCAGCAGCTTAGCGACAGGGAGCAATCAGCCCCAGCATTTT.

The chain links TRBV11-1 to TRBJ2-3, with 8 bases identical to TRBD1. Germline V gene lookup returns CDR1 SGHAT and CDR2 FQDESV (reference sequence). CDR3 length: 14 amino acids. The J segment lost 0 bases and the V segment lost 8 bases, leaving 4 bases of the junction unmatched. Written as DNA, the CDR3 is TGTGCCAGCCTAGACAGGGGAAGCACAGATACGCAGTATTTT. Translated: CASLDRGSTDTQYF.

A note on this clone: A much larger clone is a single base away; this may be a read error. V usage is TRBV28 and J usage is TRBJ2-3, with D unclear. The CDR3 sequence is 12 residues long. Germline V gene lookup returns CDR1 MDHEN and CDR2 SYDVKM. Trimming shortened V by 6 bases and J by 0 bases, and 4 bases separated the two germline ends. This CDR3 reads CASRQSTDTQYF. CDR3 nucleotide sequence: TGTGCCAGCAGGCAAAGCACAGATACGCAGTATTTT. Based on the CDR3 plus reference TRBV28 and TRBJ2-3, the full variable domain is DVKVTQSSRYLVKRTGEKVFLECVQDMDHENMFWYRQDPGLGLRLIYFSYDVKMKEKGDIPEGYSVSREKKERFSLILESASTNQTSMYLCASRQSTDTQYFGPGTRLTVL.

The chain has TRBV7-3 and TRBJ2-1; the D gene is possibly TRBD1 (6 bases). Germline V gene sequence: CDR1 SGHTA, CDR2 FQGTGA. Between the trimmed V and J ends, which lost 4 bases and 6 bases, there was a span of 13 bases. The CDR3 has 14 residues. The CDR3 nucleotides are TGTGCCAGCAGCTCGGGAACAGGGATCAATGAGCAGTTCTTC. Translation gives CASSSGTGINEQFF.

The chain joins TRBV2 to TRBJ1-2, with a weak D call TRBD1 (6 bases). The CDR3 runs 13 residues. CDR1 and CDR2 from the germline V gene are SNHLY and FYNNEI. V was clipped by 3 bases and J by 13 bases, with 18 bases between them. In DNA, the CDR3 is TGTGCCAGCAGTGAGGACAGCTCCAACGGGGGCACCTTC. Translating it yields CASSEDSSNGGTF.

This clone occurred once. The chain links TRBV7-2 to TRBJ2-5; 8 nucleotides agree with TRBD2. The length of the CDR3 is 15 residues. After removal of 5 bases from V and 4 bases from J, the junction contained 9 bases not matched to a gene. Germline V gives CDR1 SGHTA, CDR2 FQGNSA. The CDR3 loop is CASSLPGLGGETQYF. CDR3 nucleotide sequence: TGTGCCAGCAGCCTCCCGGGACTAGGAGGAGAGACCCAGTACTTC.

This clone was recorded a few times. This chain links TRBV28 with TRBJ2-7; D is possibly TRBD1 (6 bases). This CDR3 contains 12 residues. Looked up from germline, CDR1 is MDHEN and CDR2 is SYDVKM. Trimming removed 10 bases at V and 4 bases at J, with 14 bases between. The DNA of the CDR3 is TGTGCCACCAAGTTACAGGGTTACGAGCAGTACTTC. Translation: CATKLQGYEQYF.

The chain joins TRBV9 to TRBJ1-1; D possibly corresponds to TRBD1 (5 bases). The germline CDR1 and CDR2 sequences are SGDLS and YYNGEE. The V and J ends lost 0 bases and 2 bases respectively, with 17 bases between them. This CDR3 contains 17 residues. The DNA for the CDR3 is TGTGCCAGCAGCGTAGGAACAGGACCCTCTTTTAACACTGAAGCTTTCTTT. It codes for CASSVGTGPSFNTEAFF.

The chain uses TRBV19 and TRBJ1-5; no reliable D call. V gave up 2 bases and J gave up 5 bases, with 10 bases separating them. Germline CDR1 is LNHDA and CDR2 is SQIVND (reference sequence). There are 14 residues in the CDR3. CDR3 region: CASSINREDQPQHF. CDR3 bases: TGTGCCAGTAGTATAAATAGGGAAGATCAGCCCCAGCATTTT. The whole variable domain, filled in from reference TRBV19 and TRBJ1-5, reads DGGITQSPKYLFRKEGQNVTLSCEQNLNHDAMYWYRQDPGQGLRLIYYSQIVNDFQKGDIAEGYSVSREKKESFPLTVTSAQKNPTAFYLCASSINREDQPQHFGDGTRLSIL.

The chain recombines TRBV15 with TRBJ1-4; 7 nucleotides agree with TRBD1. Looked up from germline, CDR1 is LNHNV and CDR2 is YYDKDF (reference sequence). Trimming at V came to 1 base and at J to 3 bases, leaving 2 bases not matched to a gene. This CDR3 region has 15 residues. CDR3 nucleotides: TGTGCCACCAGCAGAGTTCAGGGGGCTAATGAAAAACTGTTTTTT. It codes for CATSRVQGANEKLFF. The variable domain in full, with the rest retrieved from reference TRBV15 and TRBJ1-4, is DAMVIQNPRYQVTQFGKPVTLSCSQTLNHNVMYWYQQKSSQAPKLLFHYYDKDFNNEADTPDNFQSRRPNTSFCFLDIRSPGLGDTAMYLCATSRVQGANEKLFFGSGTQLSVL.

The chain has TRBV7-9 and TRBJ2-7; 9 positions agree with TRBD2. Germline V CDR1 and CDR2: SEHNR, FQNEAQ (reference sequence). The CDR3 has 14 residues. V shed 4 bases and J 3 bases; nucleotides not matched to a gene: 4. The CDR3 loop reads CASSSLAGVYEQYF. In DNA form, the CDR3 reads TGTGCCAGCAGCTCCTTAGCGGGAGTCTACGAGCAGTACTTC.

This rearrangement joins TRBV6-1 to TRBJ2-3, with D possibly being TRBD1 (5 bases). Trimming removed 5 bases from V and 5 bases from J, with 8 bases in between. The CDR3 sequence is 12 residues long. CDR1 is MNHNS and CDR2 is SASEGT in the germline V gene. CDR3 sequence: CASSPREDTQYF. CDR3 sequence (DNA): TGTGCCAGCAGTCCCAGGGAAGATACGCAGTATTTT.

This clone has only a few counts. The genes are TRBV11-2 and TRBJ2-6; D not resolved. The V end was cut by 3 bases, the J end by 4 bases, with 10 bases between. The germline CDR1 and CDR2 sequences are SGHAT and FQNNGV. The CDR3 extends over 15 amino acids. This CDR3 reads CASSFVSTGANVLTF. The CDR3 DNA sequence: TGTGCCAGCAGCTTCGTTTCGACCGGGGCCAACGTCCTGACTTTC.

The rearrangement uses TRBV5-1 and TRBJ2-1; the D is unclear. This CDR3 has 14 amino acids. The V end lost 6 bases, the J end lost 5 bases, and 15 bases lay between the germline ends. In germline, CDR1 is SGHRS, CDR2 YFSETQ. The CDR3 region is CASTIRGRDNEQFF. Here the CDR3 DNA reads TGCGCCAGCACCATTCGAGGACGGGACAATGAGCAGTTCTTC. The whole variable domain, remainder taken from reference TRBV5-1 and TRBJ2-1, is KAGVTQTPRYLIKTRGQQVTLSCSPISGHRSVSWYQQTPGQGLQFLFEYFSETQRNKGNFPGRFSGRQFSNSRSEMNVSTLELGDSALYLCASTIRGRDNEQFFGPGTRLTVL.

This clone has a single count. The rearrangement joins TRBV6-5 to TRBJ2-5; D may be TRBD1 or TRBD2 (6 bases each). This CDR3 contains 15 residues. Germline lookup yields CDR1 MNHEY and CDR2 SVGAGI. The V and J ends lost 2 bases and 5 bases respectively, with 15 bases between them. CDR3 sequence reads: CASSYGGHARETQYF. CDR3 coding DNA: TGTGCCAGCAGTTACGGGGGGCACGCGAGGGAGACCCAGTACTTC.